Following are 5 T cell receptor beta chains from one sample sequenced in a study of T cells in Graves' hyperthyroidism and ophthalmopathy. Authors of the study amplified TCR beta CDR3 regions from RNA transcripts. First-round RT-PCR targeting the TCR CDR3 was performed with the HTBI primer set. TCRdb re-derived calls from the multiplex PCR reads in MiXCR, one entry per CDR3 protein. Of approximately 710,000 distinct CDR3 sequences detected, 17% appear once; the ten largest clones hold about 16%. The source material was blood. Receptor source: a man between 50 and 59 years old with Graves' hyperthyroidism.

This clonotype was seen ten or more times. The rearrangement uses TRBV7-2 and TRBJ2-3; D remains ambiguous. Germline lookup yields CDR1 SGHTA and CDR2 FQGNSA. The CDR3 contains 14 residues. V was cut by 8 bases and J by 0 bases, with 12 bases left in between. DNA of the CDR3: TGTGCCAGCGGGTGGGCTTCTAGCACAGATACGCAGTATTTT. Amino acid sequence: CASGWASSTDTQYF.

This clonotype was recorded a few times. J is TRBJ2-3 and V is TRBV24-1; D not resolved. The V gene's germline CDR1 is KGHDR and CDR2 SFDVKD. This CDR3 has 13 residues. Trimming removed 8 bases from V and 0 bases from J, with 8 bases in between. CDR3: CATTTASTDTQYF. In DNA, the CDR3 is TGTGCCACCACGACGGCTAGCACAGATACGCAGTATTTT.

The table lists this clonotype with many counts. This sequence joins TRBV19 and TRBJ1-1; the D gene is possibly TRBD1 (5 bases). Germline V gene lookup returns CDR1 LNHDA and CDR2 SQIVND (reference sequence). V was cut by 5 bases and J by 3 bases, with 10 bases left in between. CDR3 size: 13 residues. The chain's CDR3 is CASSYAGYTEAFF. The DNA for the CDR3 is TGTGCCAGTAGTTACGCAGGGTACACTGAAGCTTTCTTT.

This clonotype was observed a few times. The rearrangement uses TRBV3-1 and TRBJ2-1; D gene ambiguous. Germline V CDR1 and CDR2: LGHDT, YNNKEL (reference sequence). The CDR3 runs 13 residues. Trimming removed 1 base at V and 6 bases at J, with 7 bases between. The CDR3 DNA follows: TGTGCCAGCAGCCAAGTTGAATCCAATGAGCAGTTCTTC. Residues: CASSQVESNEQFF.

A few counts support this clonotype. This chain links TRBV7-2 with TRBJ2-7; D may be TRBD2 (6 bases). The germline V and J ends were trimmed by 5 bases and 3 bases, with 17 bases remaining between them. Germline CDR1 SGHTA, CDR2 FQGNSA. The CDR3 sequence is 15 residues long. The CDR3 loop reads CASSPRLELNYEQYF. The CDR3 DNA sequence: TGTGCCAGCAGCCCGAGACTAGAACTGAACTACGAGCAGTACTTC.